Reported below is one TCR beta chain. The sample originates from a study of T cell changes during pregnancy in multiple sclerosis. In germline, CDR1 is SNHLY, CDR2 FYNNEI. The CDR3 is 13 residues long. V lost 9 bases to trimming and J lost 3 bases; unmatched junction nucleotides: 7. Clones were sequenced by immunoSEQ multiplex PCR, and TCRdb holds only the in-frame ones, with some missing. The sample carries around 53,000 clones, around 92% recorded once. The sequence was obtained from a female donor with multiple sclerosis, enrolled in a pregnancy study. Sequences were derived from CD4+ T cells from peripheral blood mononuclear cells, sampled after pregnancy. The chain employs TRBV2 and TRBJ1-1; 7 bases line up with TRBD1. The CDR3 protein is CASGQESDTEAFF. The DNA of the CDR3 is TGTGCCAGTGGACAGGAGTCGGACACTGAAGCTTTCTTT.